This TCR beta chain was identified in a study of CD8 T cells in Susac syndrome. Study information: When blood was collected, patients with Susac syndrome were therapy-naive, were taking corticosteroids, or were receiving intravenous immunoglobulin alone.

Both CD4+ and CD8+ T cells were negatively isolated, and TEMRA cells underwent FACS enrichment. The RNA, about 0.45 to 1 ug, was put through reverse transcription using random hexamers. Amplification of the TCR beta CDR3 was carried out by immunoSEQ multiplex PCR, which spanned a total of 54 Vbeta and 13 Jbeta segments. TCRdb analysed the immunoSEQ multiplex PCR reads with MiXCR anew, one entry per CDR3 protein. This table has around 140,000 distinct CDR3 sequences, 95% appearing once. CDR3 length: 14 residues. V dropped 7 bases and J dropped 6 bases, with 19 bases sitting between them. This sequence originates from a human donor with Susac syndrome. The gene calls are TRBV12-3 or TRBV12-4 and TRBJ2-7; possibly TRBD2 for D (7 bases). Sequencing used CD4+ T cells from PBMCs. CDR3 sequence reads: CASTLGGVGGEQYF. In DNA, the CDR3 is TGTGCCAGCACCCTAGGGGGGGTCGGGGGCGAGCAGTACTTC.